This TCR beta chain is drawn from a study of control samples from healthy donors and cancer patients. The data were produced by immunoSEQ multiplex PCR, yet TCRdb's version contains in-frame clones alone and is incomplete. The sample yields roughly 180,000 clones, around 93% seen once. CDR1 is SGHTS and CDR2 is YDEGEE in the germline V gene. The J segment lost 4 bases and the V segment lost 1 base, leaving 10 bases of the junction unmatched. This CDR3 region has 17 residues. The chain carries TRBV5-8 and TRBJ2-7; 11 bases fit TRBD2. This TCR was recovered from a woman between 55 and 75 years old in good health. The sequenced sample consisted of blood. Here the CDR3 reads CASSLQGTSGGWYEQYF. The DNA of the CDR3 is TGTGCCAGCAGCTTGCAAGGGACTAGCGGAGGATGGTACGAGCAGTACTTC.